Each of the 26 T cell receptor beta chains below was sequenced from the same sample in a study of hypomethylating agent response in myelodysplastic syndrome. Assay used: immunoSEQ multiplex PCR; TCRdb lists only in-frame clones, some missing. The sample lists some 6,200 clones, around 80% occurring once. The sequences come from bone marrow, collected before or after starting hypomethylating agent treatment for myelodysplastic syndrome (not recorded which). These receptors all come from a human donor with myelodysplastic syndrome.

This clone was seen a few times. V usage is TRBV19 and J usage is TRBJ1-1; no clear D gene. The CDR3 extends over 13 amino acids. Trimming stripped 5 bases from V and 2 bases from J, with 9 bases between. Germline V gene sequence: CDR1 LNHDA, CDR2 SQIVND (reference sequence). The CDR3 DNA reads TGTGCCAGTAGTGGACGGGGAAACACTGAAGCTTTCTTT. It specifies CASSGRGNTEAFF.

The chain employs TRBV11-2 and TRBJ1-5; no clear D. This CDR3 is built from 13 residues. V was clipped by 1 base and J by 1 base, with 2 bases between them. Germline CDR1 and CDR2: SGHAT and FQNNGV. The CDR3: CASSLGSNQPQHF. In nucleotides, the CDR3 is TGTGCCAGCAGCTTAGGCAGCAATCAGCCCCAGCATTTT.

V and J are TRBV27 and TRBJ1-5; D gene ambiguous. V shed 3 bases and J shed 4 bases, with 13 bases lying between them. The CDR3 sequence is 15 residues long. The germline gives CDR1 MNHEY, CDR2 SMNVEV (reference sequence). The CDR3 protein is CASSLLPTINQPQHF. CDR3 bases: TGTGCCAGCAGTTTGCTGCCCACCATAAATCAGCCCCAGCATTTT.

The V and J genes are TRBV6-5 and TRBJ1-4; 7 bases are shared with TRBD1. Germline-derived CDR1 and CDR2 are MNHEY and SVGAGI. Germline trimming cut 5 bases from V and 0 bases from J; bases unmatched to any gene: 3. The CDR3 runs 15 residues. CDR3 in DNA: TGTGCCAGCAGTGCCGGACAGGCAACTAATGAAAAACTGTTTTTT. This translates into CASSAGQATNEKLFF.

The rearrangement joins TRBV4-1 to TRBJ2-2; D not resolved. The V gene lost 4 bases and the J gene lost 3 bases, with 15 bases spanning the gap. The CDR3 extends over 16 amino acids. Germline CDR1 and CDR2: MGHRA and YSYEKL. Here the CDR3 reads CASSLRHDRDTGELFF. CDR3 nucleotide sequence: TGCGCCAGCAGCCTCAGACACGACCGAGACACCGGGGAGCTGTTTTTT.

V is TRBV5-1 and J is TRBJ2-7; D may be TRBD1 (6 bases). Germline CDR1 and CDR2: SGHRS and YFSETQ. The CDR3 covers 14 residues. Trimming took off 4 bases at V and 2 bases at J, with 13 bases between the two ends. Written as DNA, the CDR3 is TGCGCCAGCAGCGCCCAGGGGCAGACCTACGAGCAGTACTTC. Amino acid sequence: CASSAQGQTYEQYF. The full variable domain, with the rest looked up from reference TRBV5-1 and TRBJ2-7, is KAGVTQTPRYLIKTRGQQVTLSCSPISGHRSVSWYQQTPGQGLQFLFEYFSETQRNKGNFPGRFSGRQFSNSRSEMNVSTLELGDSALYLCASSAQGQTYEQYFGPGTRLTVT.

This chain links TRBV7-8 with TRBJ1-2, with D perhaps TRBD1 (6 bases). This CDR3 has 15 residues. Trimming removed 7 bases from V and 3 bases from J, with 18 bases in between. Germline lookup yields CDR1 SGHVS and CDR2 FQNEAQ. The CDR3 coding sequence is TGTGCCAGCAAACGGGGGGCAGGGCGGGACTATGGCTACACCTTC. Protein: CASKRGAGRDYGYTF.

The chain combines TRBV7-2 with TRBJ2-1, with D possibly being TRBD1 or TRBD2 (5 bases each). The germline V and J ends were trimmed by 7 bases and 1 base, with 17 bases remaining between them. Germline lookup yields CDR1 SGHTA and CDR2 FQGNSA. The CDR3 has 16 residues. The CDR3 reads CASTPPRGVSYNEQFF. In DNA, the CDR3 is TGTGCCAGCACTCCCCCGAGGGGTGTTTCCTACAATGAGCAGTTCTTC.

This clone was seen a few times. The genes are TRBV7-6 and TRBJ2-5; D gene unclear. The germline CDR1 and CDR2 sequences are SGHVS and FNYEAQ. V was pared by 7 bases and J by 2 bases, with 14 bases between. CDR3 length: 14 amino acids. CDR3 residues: CASTKSAVQETQYF. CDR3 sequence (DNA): TGTGCCAGCACCAAATCGGCGGTTCAAGAGACCCAGTACTTC.

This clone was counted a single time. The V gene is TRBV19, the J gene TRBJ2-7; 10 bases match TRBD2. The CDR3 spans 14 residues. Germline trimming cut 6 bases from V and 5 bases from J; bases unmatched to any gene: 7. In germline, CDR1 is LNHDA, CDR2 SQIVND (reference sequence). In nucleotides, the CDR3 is TGTGCCAGTAGCCTAGCGGGAGTAATACACGAGCAGTACTTC. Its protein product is CASSLAGVIHEQYF.

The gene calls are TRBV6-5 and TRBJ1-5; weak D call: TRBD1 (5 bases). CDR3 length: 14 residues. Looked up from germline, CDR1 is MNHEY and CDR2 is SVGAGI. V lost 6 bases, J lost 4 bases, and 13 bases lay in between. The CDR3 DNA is TGTGCCAGCAGCCGAAGGGACGCAAATCAGCCCCAGCATTTT. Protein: CASSRRDANQPQHF.

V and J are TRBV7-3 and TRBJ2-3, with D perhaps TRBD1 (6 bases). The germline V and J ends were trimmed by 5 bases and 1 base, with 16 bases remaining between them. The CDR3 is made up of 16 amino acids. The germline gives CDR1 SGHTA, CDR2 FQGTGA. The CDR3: CASSPRSGVRTDTQYF. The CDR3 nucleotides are TGTGCCAGCAGCCCGCGATCAGGGGTTCGCACAGATACGCAGTATTTT.

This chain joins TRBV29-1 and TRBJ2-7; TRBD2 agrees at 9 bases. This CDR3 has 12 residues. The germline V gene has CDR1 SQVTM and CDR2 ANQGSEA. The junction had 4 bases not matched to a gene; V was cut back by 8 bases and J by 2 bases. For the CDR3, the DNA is TGCAGCTGCGCTAGCGGGGCCTACGAGCAGTACTTC. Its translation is CSCASGAYEQYF.

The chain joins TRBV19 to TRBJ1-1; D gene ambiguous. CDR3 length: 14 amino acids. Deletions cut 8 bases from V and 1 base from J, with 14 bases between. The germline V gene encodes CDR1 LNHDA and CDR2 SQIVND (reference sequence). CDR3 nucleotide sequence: TGTGCCAGTCTTCCCACCCTAGCGAACACTGAAGCTTTCTTT. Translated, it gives CASLPTLANTEAFF. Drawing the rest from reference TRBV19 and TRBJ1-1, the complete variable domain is DGGITQSPKYLFRKEGQNVTLSCEQNLNHDAMYWYRQDPGQGLRLIYYSQIVNDFQKGDIAEGYSVSREKKESFPLTVTSAQKNPTAFYLCASLPTLANTEAFFGQGTRLTVV.

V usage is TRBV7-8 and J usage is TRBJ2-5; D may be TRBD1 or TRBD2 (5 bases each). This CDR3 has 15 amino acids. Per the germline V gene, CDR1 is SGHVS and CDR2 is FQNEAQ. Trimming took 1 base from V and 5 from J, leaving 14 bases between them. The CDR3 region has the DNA TGTGCCAGCAGCTTAGGACCGGGACCAGGGGAGACCCAGTACTTC. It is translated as CASSLGPGPGETQYF. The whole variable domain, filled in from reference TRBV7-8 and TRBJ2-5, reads GAGVSQSPRYKVAKRGQDVALRCDPISGHVSLFWYQQALGQGPEFLTYFQNEAQLDKSGLPSDRFFAERPEGSVSTLKIQRTQQEDSAVYLCASSLGPGPGETQYFGPGTRLLVL.

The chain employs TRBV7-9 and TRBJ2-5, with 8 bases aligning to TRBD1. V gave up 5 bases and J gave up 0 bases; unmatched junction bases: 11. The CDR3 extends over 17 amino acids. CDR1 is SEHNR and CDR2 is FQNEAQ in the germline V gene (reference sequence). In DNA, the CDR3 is TGTGCCAGCAGCAAAGATGAGGGACAGGTGTACCAAGAGACCCAGTACTTC. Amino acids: CASSKDEGQVYQETQYF. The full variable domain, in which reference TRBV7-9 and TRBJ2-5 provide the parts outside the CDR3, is DTGVSQNPRHKITKRGQNVTFRCDPISEHNRLYWYRQTLGQGPEFLTYFQNEAQLEKSRLLSDRFSAERPKGSFSTLEIQRTEQGDSAMYLCASSKDEGQVYQETQYFGPGTRLLVL.

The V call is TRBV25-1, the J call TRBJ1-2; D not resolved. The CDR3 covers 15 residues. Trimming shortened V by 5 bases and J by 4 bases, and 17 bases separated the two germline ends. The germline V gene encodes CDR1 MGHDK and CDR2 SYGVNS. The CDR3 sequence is CASSTTARGPYGYTF. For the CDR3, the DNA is TGTGCCAGCAGTACGACGGCAAGAGGCCCCTATGGCTACACCTTC.

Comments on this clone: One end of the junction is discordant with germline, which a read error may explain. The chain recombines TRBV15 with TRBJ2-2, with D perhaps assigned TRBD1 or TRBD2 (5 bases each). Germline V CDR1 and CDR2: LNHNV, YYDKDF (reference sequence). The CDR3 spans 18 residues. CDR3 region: CATSSPPGALVEHRGAVF. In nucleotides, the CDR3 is TGTGCCACCAGCAGTCCACCCGGGGCACTCGTAGAACACCGGGGAGCTGTTTTT. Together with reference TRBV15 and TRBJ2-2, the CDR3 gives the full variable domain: DAMVIQNPRYQVTQFGKPVTLSCSQTLNHNVMYWYQQKSSQAPKLLFHYYDKDFNNEADTPDNFQSRRPNTSFCFLDIRSPGLGDTAMYLCATSSPPGALVEHRGAVFGEGSRLTVL.

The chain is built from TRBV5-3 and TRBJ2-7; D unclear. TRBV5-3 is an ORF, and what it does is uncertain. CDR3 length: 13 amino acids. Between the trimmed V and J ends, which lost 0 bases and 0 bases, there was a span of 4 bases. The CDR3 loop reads CARSLASSYEQYF. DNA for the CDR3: TGTGCCAGAAGCTTGGCGTCCTCCTACGAGCAGTACTTC.

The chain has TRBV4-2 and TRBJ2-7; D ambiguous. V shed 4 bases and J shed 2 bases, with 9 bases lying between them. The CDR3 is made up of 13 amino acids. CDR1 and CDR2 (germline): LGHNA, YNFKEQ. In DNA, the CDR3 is TGTGCCAGCAGCCTAAACGGCCCCTACGAGCAGTACTTC. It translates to CASSLNGPYEQYF.

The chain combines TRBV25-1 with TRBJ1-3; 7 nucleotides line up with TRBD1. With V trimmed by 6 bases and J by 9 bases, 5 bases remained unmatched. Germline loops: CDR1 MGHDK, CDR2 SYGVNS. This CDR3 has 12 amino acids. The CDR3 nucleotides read TGTGCCAGCAGCCAGGGGGTAGGCACCATATATTTT. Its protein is CASSQGVGTIYF.

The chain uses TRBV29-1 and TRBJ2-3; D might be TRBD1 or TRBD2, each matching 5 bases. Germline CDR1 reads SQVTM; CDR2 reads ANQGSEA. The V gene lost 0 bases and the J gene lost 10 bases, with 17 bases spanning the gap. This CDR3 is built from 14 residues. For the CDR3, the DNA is TGCAGCGTTGAAGAGACGGGACCCTGGGGTTCGCAGTATTTT. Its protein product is CSVEETGPWGSQYF.

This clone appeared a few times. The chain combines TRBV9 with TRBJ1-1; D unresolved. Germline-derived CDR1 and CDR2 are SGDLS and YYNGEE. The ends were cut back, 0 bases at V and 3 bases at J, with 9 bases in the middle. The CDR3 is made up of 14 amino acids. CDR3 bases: TGTGCCAGCAGCGTAGCGCAATCGCACACTGAAGCTTTCTTT. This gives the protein CASSVAQSHTEAFF.

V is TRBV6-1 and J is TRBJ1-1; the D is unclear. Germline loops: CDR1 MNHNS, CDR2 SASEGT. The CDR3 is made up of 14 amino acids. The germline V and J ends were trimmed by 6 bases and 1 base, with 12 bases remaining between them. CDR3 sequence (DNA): TGTGCCAGCAGCCCTACAGTGCCGAACACTGAAGCTTTCTTT. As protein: CASSPTVPNTEAFF.

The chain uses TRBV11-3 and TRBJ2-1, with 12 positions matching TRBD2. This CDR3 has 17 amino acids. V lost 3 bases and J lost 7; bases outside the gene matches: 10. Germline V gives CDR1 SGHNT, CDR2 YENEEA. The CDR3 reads CASSFRSGTSGHNEQFF. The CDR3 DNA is TGTGCCAGCAGCTTCCGTTCCGGGACTAGCGGGCATAATGAGCAGTTCTTC.

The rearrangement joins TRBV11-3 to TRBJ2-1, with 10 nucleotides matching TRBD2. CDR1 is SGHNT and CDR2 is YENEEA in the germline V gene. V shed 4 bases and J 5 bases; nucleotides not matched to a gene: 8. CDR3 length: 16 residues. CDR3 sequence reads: CASSYSGTSVDNEQFF. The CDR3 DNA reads TGTGCCAGCAGCTACTCCGGGACTAGCGTAGACAATGAGCAGTTCTTC.